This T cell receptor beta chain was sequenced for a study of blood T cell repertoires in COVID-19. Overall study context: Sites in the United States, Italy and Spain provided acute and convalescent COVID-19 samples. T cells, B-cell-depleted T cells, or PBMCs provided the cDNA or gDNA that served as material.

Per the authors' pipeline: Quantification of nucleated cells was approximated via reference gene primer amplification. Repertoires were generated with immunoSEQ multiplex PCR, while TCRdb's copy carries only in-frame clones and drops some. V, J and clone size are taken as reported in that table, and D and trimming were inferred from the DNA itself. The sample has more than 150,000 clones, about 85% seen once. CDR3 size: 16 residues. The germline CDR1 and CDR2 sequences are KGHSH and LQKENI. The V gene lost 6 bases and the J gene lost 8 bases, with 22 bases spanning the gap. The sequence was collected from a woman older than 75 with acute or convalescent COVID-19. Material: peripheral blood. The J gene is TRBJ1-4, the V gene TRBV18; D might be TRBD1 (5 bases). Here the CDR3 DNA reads TGTGCCAGCTCGCGGGGGGAGGTGAGATCGGCGGAAAAACTGTTTTTT. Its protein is CASSRGEVRSAEKLFF.